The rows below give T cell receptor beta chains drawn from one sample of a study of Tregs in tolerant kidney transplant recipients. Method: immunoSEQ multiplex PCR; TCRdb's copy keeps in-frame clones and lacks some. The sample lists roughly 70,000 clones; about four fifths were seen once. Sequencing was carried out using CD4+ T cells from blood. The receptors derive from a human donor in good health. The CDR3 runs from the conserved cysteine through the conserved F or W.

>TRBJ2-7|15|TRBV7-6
CASSSDGTIWDEQYF
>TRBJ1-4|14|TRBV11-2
CASSRRGADEKLFF
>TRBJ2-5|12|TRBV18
CASSLKQETQYF
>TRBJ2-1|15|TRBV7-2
CASSFLAGGPSEQFF
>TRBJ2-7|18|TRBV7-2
CASSSHLSFGFSSYEQYF
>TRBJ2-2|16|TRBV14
CASSQNVQGDTGELFF
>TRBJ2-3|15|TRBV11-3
CASSHSGGDQMTQYF
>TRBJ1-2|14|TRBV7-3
CASSLAEENYGYTF
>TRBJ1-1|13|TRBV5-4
CASSSDSNAEAFF
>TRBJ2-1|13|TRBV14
CASSQVFGGEQFF
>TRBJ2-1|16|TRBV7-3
CASSPYIERGHNEQFF
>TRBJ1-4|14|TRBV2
CASSRTTEDEKLFF
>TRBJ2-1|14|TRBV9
CASSLRLAGNEQFF
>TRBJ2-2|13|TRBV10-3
CAIKLQGTGELFF
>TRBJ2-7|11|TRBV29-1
CSAGGSYEQYF
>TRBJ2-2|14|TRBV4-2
CASSQGVGTGELFF
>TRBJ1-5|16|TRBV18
CASSLLPGQGDQPQHF
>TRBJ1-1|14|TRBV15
CATSRPGTGTEAFF
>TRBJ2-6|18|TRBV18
CASSPRARGATGANVLTF
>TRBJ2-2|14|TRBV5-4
CASSFDLFTGELFF
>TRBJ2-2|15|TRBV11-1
CASSSTRVDTGELFF
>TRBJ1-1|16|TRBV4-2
CASSQGTGGSNTEAFF
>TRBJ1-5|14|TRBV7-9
CASSPERDGQPQHF
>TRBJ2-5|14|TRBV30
CAWSKAGIQETQYF
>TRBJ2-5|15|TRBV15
CATSRDGGSEETQYF
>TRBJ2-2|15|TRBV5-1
CASRLTSGSTGELFF
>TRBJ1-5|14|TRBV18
CASSPRAGDQPQHF
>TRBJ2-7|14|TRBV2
CASSDHMGVDEQYF
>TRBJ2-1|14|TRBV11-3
CASSGSGFTNEQFF
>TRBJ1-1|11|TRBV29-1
CSVVYATEAFF